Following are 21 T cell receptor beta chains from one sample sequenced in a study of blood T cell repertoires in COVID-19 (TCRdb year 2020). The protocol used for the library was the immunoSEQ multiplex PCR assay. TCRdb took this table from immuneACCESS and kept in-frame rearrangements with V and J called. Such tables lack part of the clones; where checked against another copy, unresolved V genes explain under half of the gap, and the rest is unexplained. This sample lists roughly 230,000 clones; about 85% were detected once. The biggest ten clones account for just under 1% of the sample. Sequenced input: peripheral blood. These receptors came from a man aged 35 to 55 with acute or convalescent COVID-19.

The CDR3 reads CASSVGGTGGYEQFF. CDR3 nucleotides: TGTGCCAGCAGCGTAGGTGGGACAGGGGGGTATGAGCAGTTCTTC. The chain combines TRBV9 with TRBJ2-1; 11 positions match TRBD1. Germline CDR1 and CDR2: SGDLS and YYNGEE. This CDR3 spans 15 amino acids. The trim removed 0 bases at V and 8 bases at J, leaving 4 bases unmatched.

CDR3 coding DNA: TGTGCCAGCAGCCCTTTCGGAGGAAGGCTTAACACTGAAGCTTTCTTT. Translating gives CASSPFGGRLNTEAFF. V is TRBV5-6 and J is TRBJ1-1; no definite D call. The V gene's germline CDR1 is SGHDT and CDR2 YYEEEE. Trimming shortened V by 4 bases and J by 2 bases, and 18 bases separated the two germline ends. The CDR3 has 16 amino acids.

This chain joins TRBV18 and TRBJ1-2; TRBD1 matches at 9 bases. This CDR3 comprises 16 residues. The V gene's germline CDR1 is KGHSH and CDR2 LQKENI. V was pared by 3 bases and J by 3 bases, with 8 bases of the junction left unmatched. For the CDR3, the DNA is TGTGCCAGCTCACCGTCGGGACAGGGATTTTACTATGGCTACACCTTC. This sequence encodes CASSPSGQGFYYGYTF. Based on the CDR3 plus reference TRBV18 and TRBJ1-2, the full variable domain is NAGVMQNPRHLVRRRGQEARLRCSPMKGHSHVYWYRQLPEEGLKFMVYLQKENIIDESGMPKERFSAEFPKEGPSILRIQQVVRGDSAAYFCASSPSGQGFYYGYTFGSGTRLTVV.

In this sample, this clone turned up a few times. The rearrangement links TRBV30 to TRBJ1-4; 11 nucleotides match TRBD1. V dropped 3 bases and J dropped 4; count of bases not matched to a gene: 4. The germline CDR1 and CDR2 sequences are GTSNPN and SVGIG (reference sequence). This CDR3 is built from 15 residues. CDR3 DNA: TGTGCCTGGAGCCCGGGGACAGGGGGTAATGAAAAACTGTTTTTT. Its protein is CAWSPGTGGNEKLFF.

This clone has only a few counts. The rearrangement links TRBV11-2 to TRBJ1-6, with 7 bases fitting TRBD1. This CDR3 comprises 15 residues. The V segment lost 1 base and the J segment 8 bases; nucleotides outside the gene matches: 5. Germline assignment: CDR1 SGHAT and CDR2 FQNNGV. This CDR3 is CASSLGQGYDSPLHF. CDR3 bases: TGTGCCAGCAGCTTAGGACAGGGTTATGATTCACCCCTCCACTTT.

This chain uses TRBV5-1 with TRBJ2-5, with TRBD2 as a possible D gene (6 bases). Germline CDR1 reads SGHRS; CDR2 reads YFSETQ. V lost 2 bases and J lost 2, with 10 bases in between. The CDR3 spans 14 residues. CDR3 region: CASSFGGIQETQYF. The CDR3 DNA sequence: TGCGCCAGCAGCTTCGGCGGGATACAAGAGACCCAGTACTTC.

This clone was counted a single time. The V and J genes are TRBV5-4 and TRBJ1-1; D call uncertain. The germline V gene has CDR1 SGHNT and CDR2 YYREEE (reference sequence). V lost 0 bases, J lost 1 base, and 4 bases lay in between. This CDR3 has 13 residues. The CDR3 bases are TGTGCCAGCAGCTTGGAACAGAACACTGAAGCTTTCTTT. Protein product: CASSLEQNTEAFF.

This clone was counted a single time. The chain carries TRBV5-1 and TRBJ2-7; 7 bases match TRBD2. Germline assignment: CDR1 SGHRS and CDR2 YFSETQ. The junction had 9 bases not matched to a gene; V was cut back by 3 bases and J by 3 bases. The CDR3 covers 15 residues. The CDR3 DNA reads TGCGCCAGCAGCTCCGTTGGGGGGGGAGACTACGAGCAGTACTTC. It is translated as CASSSVGGGDYEQYF.

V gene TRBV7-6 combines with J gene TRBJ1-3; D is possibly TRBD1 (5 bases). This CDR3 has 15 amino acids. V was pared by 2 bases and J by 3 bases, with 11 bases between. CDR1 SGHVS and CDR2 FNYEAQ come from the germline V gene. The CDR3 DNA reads TGTGCCAGCAGCTTAATGCAGGGCAATGGAAACACCATATATTTT. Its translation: CASSLMQGNGNTIYF.

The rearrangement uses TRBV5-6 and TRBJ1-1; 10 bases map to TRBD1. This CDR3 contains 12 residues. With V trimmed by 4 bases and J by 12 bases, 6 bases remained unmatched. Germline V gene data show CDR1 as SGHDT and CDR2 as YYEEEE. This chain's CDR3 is CASSPGTGVPFF. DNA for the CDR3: TGTGCCAGCAGCCCCGGGACAGGGGTACCTTTCTTT.

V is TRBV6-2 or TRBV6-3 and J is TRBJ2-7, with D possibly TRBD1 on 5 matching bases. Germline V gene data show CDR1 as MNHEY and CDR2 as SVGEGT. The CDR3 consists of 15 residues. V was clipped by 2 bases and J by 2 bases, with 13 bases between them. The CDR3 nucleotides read TGTGCCAGCAGTTACGGGGCAGGGTGGACCTACGAGCAGTACTTC. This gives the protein CASSYGAGWTYEQYF.

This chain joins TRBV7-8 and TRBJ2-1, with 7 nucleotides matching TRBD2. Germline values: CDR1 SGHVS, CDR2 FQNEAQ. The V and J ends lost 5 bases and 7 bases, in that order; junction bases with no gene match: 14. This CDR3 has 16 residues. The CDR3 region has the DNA TGTGCCAGCAGCAAATTTACCGGGACTACTATTAATGAGCAGTTCTTC. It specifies CASSKFTGTTINEQFF.

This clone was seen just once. The CDR3 loop is CASSQAGVSNVMGQFF. Here the CDR3 DNA reads TGTGCCAGCAGCCAAGCCGGGGTCTCCAATGTAATGGGACAGTTCTTC. The chain links TRBV3-1 (or the pseudogene TRBV3-2) to TRBJ2-1; maybe TRBD2 (5 bases). CDR3 length equals 16 residues. From germline, CDR1 is LGHDT and CDR2 YNNKEL (reference sequence). The V and J ends lost 1 base and 13 bases respectively, with 23 bases between them.

CDR3 sequence reads: CASSQVYQVNTEAFF. The CDR3 DNA reads as TGTGCCAGCAGCCAAGTATACCAGGTGAACACTGAAGCTTTCTTT. The chain uses TRBV14 and TRBJ1-1; D is undetermined. The CDR3 has 15 amino acids. Looked up from germline, CDR1 is SGHDN and CDR2 is FVKESK. V was clipped by 1 base and J by 0 bases, with 9 bases between them.

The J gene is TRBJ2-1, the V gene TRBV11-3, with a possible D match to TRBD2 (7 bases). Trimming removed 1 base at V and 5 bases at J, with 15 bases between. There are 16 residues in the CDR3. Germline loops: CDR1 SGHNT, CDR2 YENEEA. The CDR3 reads CASSLGGAGAHNEQFF. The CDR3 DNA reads TGTGCCAGCAGCTTAGGAGGGGCGGGGGCCCACAATGAGCAGTTCTTC.

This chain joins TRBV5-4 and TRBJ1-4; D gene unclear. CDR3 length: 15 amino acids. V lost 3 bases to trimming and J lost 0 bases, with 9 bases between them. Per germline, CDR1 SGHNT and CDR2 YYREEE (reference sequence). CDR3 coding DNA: TGTGCCAGCAGCTCCGCCGGGGCAACTAATGAAAAACTGTTTTTT. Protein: CASSSAGATNEKLFF.

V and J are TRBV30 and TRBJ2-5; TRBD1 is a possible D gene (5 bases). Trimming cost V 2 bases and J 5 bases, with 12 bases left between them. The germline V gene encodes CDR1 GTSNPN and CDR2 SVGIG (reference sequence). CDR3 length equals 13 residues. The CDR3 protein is CAWSTWGKETQYF. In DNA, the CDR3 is TGTGCCTGGAGTACCTGGGGCAAGGAGACCCAGTACTTC.

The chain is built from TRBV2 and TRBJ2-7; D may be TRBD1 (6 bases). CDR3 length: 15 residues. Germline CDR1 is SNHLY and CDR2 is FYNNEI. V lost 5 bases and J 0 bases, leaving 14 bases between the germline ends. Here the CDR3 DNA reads TGTGCCAGCAGTATAGTCAGGGGTCCCTCCTACGAGCAGTACTTC. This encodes CASSIVRGPSYEQYF.

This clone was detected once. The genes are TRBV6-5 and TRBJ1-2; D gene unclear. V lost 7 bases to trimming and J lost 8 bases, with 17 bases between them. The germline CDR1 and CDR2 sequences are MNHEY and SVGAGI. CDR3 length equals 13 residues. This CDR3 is CASNPTRVAGYTF. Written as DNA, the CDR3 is TGTGCCAGCAACCCGACTCGGGTTGCGGGCTACACCTTC.

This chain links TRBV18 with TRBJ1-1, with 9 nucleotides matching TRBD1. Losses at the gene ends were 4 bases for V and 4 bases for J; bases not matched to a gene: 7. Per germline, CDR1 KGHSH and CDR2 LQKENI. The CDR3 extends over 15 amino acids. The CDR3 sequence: CASSLSQTGGTEAFF. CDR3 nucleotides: TGTGCCAGCTCACTCTCTCAGACAGGGGGCACTGAAGCTTTCTTT.

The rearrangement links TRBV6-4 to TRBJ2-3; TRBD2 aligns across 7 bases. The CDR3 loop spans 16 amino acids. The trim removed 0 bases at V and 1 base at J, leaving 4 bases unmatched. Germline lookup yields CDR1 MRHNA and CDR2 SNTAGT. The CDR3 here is CASSDSTGGGTDTQYF. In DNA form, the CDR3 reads TGTGCCAGCAGTGACTCTACGGGGGGAGGCACAGATACGCAGTATTTT.